This paragraph covers one T cell receptor (beta chain) sequence. This CDR3 is 15 amino acids long. V lost 2 bases to trimming and J lost 6 bases; unmatched junction nucleotides: 1. In germline, CDR1 is SGHTA, CDR2 FQGNSA. The protocol was immunoSEQ multiplex PCR, while the TCRdb copy is restricted to in-frame clones and leaves out a portion. The sample yields over 85,000 clones, about nine tenths seen once. This sample stems from a study of T cell responses to AZD1222 COVID-19 vaccine. The TCR comes from an adult who received the AZD1222 COVID-19 vaccine. The V gene is TRBV7-2, the J gene TRBJ1-6; 10 positions match TRBD1. The material sequenced was peripheral blood, taken 28 days after the second AZD1222 dose. CDR3 residues: CASSLRTGGNSPLHF. CDR3 in DNA: TGTGCCAGCAGCTTACGGACAGGGGGTAATTCACCCCTCCACTTT.